The clone carrying this T cell receptor beta chain was seen just once. The source of the sample is a study of blood T cell repertoires in COVID-19. On the study more broadly: PBMCs, B-cell-depleted T cells, or T cells provided the cDNA or gDNA that made up the material.

The repertoire was sequenced with immunoSEQ multiplex PCR; TCRdb's copy has only in-frame clones and lacks some. The sample has 250,000 or so clones, around 90% seen once; the top ten hold 2% to 2.5%. Germline CDR1 reads MNHNY; CDR2 reads SVGAGI (reference sequence). The length of the CDR3 is 15 residues. With 6 bases clipped from V and 2 bases from J, the junction kept 5 bases outside the gene matches. Specimen: peripheral blood. This receptor was identified in a woman aged 60-75 years with COVID-19, enrolled during active disease. V is TRBV6-6 and J is TRBJ1-5; 9 bases line up with TRBD1. The CDR3 protein is CASRPRTGGNQPQHF. DNA of the CDR3: TGTGCCAGCAGACCCCGGACAGGGGGCAATCAGCCCCAGCATTTT.